This TCR beta chain was recorded in a study of blood T cell repertoires in COVID-19. As for the study in general: From the United States, Italy and Spain came samples of acute and convalescent COVID-19. Nucleic acid was either cDNA or gDNA, and it came from T cells, B-cell-depleted T cells, or PBMCs.

Germline V CDR1 and CDR2: MNHEY, SVGAGI. The CDR3 totals 14 residues. Trimming at V came to 5 bases and at J to 5 bases, leaving 9 bases not matched to a gene. Authors' analysis steps: Amplification of reference gene primers provided the estimated nucleated cell counts. Assay: immunoSEQ multiplex PCR; the TCRdb copy retains only in-frame clones and omits some. V and J calls plus clone size are reproduced from that table; the DNA served to infer D and trimming. The sample contains approximately 380,000 clones, less than 85% of which appear only once. The chain combines TRBV6-5 with TRBJ2-7, with 7 bases lining up with TRBD2. Input material: peripheral blood. This receptor was obtained from a woman under 30 with acute or convalescent COVID-19. In DNA form, the CDR3 reads TGTGCCAGCAGTAGGACTAGGTCTCGCGACGAGCAGTACTTC. It yields the protein CASSRTRSRDEQYF.